This TCR beta chain was captured by sequencing in a study of T cells in Graves' hyperthyroidism and ophthalmopathy. Regarding the study as a whole: Ophthalmopathy could be told apart from stable hyperthyroidism with a 13 V-J model.

On this clonotype itself: Its antigen is not identified.

TCR beta CDR3 regions were amplified from RNA. The HTBI primer set drove a first-round RT-PCR of the TCR CDR3. Each CDR3 protein is one row after TCRdb ran MiXCR on the multiplex PCR reads. The data show hundreds of thousands of distinct CDR3 sequences, about 45% seen once. If no ophthalmopathy progression occurred within 18 months, Graves' hyperthyroidism was stable. Sequenced sample: peripheral blood or thyroid tissue (not recorded which). The sequence was collected from a woman younger than 30 with Graves' hyperthyroidism.

In DNA form, the CDR3 reads TGTGCCACCACCCGAAGGATCCTTCCCGAGCAGTACTTC. Amino acid sequence: CATTRRILPEQYF. The chain combines TRBV24-1 with TRBJ2-7, with D uncertain. The CDR3 spans 13 residues. The germline V gene has CDR1 KGHDR and CDR2 SFDVKD. V was shortened by 8 bases and J by 6 bases, with 16 bases between the two germline ends.